The following is a T cell receptor beta chain sequence with its context. Its antigen is unknown. Base quality data are lacking; no much larger clone is found one base away. Ends trimmed: V by 0 bases, J by 3 bases; bases unmatched to a gene: 5. The CDR3 runs 16 residues from the cysteine to the phenylalanine. CDR3 DNA only is kept here, 48 bases in frame from base 1. Via the germline V gene, CDR1 is SGHTA and CDR2 FQGNSA. This record comes from a study (dated by TCRdb to the mid-2010s). General notes on the study: The study examined whether tumor-infiltrating Tregs in breast cancer are drawn from blood Tregs or arise in situ by conversion from other CD4+ T cell subsets. Overall study results and their limits: The validation in the larger cohort was limited to a single TCR beta V-J rearrangement instead of whole repertoires. Tumor-infiltrating Treg TCR alpha and beta sequences overlapped most with tumor naive CD4+ T cells, then with blood naive CD4+ T cells. Tumor memory CD4+ T cell TCR gene usage clustered with blood and lymph node memory CD4+ cells and lymph node naive CD4+ cells.

To purify naive CD4+ T cells, the Miltenyi Naive CD4+ T Cell Isolation kit was used, and CD25 microbeads served to deplete Tregs. Tregs, naive and memory CD4+ T cells from tumor, blood and ipsilateral draining lymph nodes of five breast cancer patients underwent full-length TCR alpha and beta sequencing. Tumor tissue, along with lymph nodes from ipsilateral axillary dissection, was perfused with PBS, minced, and then digested using collagenase I and hyaluronidase. Sorted cell populations were confirmed by FACS to exceed 90% purity. Full-length TCR variable regions were amplified by 5' RACE PCR with constant-region reverse primers, and semi-nested PCR with Nested Universal Primer A was subsequently performed. Using the ReliaPrep RNA Cell Miniprep System, total RNA was extracted, and the SMARTer RACE 5'/3' Kit was then used to reverse transcribe the RNA into 5'RACE-ready cDNA. Multiplex adaptors were used to barcode the full-length TCR alpha and beta libraries, which were then sequenced on an Illumina MiSeq. Regarding the original processing steps: For each of nine subset-tissue groups, sequencing data from the five patients were pooled, and the groups were then compared using unsupervised clustering of TCR gene usage. The Morisita-Horn index, with shared sequences weighted by their contribution to each repertoire, was used to calculate repertoire similarity. The raw public reads went through TCRdb reprocessing: fastp at Q25, MiXCR clone calling, in-frame beta chains kept. Entries that share a CDR3 protein sequence are merged under the most common genes and DNA. TCRdb, rather than the study authors, made the V and J calls. The sample has about 62,000 distinct CDR3 sequences on record, just under 30% of them singletons. 2.3% of the sample is taken by the ten largest.

Sequenced: tumor-infiltrating naive CD4+ T cells sorted from the breast tumor. Interpreted using the paper, the cell subset or site label stands for: naive CD4+ T cells, CD4+CD45RA+CD25-. The rearranged segments are TRBV7-2 and TRBJ1-5; TRBD1 aligns with 7 central bases. The receptor's source is a female donor with breast cancer. The CDR3 protein sequence reads: CASSLAATGLNQPQHF. Here is the DNA: TGTGCCAGCAGCTTAGCAGCGACAGGGCTCAATCAGCCCCAGCATTTT.